The present entry profiles one T cell receptor beta chain with its context. The target antigen is unknown. This specimen comes from a study of cytomegalovirus exposure and HLA in healthy donors. Study context: The Caucasian-associated ancestry cluster contained 75% to 85% of the approximately 400 genotyped donors.

Study findings and constraints: Among TCR beta chains, those listed as cytomegalovirus-associated numbered approximately 150. A link between a missense DCLRE1C variant and TCR beta V- and J-gene trimming emerged from a later analysis. Testing in vitro showed a few CMV-associated chains specific for CMV antigens.

The PCR was carried out with 60 Vbeta primers and 13 Jbeta primers. Assay used: immunoSEQ multiplex PCR; TCRdb lists only in-frame clones, some missing. Of approximately 82,000 clones listed, about four fifths were seen once; the top ten hold less than 2%. Germline V CDR1 and CDR2: GTSNPN, SVGIG (reference sequence). The CDR3 contains 11 residues. V was shortened by 4 bases and J by 5 bases, with 8 bases between the two germline ends. Sequencing was done on a sample of PBMCs. The clonotype was recovered from a man between 35 and 55 years old in good health and CMV-seronegative. The chain is built from TRBV30 and TRBJ1-2; D ambiguous. DNA of the CDR3: TGTGCCTGGACGCAGGTTTATGGCTACACCTTC. Its protein is CAWTQVYGYTF.